This passage covers 28 T cell receptor beta chains from one sample sequenced in a study of shared clonotypes between healthy human individuals. This table comes from immunoSEQ multiplex PCR, and its TCRdb copy is limited to in-frame clones, with some not included. The sample lists 550,000 to 800,000 clones; around 72% were seen once. Sequences were obtained from memory CD4+ T cells sorted from blood. Sample subset: CD45RA-negative fraction. The receptors come from a woman aged 25 to 39 in good health.

The rearrangement uses TRBV6-5 and TRBJ2-7; the D gene is possibly TRBD1 (5 bases). With 0 bases removed from V and 4 bases from J, the gap between germline ends came to 10 bases. The CDR3 runs 14 residues. CDR1 MNHEY and CDR2 SVGAGI come from the germline V gene. CDR3 residues: CASSYSAGWYEQYF. In nucleotides, the CDR3 is TGTGCCAGCAGTTACTCTGCAGGGTGGTACGAGCAGTACTTC.

The chain combines TRBV27 with TRBJ2-1; no firm D call. Germline CDR1 and CDR2: MNHEY and SMNVEV (reference sequence). This CDR3 has 14 amino acids. V was trimmed by 5 bases and J by 5 bases, leaving 13 bases between them. The CDR3 sequence: CASSPIDEDNEQFF. The CDR3 nucleotides read TGTGCCAGCAGTCCTATAGACGAGGACAATGAGCAGTTCTTC.

The V call is TRBV29-1, the J call TRBJ2-7, with no clear D. The CDR3 covers 12 residues. CDR1 is SQVTM, CDR2 ANQGSEA, per germline. V lost 0 bases to trimming and J lost 2 bases, with 5 bases between them. CDR3 in DNA: TGCAGCGTTGAAGATCAGGCCTACGAGCAGTACTTC. Protein product: CSVEDQAYEQYF.

Comments on this clone: Other DNA sequences from this sample encode an identical CDR3 as well. The chain carries TRBV10-1 and TRBJ1-1, with D perhaps TRBD1 (5 bases). V lost 4 bases, J lost 0 bases, and 6 bases lay in between. The germline V gene has CDR1 WNHNN and CDR2 SYGVQD (reference sequence). The CDR3 spans 13 residues. The CDR3 is CASSGQMNTEAFF. CDR3 sequence (DNA): TGCGCCAGCAGTGGACAGATGAACACTGAAGCTTTCTTT.

This clone was observed at least ten times. The chain uses TRBV2 and TRBJ2-1; D gene uncertain. V lost 2 bases and J lost 4, with 6 bases in between. The CDR3 has 13 residues. Germline V gene data show CDR1 as SNHLY and CDR2 as FYNNEI. CDR3 amino acids: CASSEIQYNEQFF. CDR3 bases: TGTGCCAGCAGTGAAATCCAGTACAATGAGCAGTTCTTC.

This chain joins TRBV5-1 and TRBJ2-1; 7 nucleotides align to TRBD1. Germline lookup yields CDR1 SGHRS and CDR2 YFSETQ. The CDR3 spans 15 residues. V lost 2 bases and J lost 6; bases outside the gene matches: 8. The CDR3 reads CASSFNRGTGNEQFF. The CDR3 region has the DNA TGCGCCAGCAGCTTCAACAGGGGTACGGGCAATGAGCAGTTCTTC.

The chain has TRBV25-1 and TRBJ2-5, with D perhaps TRBD2 (7 bases). The J call is uncertain, as TRBJ2-7 better fits the DNA end. This CDR3 comprises 17 residues. In germline, CDR1 is MGHDK, CDR2 SYGVNS. CDR3 sequence: CASSELTSGTLKYEQYF. For the CDR3, the DNA is TGTGCCAGCAGTGAATTAACCAGCGGGACATTGAAATACGAGCAGTACTTC.

This clone came up once. This specimen includes other DNA sequences encoding the same CDR3. V gene TRBV5-1 combines with J gene TRBJ1-1; the D gene is possibly TRBD1 (5 bases). Trimming pared 2 bases from V and 1 base from J, leaving 6 bases between. The CDR3 sequence is 13 residues long. Germline CDR1 is SGHRS and CDR2 is YFSETQ. The DNA for the CDR3 is TGCGCCAGCAGCTTCAGGGCGAACACTGAAGCTTTCTTT. Translating it yields CASSFRANTEAFF.

The chain has TRBV6-1 and TRBJ2-7; D may correspond to TRBD1 or TRBD2 (5 bases each). Germline CDR1 and CDR2: MNHNS and SASEGT. The CDR3 totals 15 residues. Trimming took 4 bases from V and 3 from J, leaving 16 bases between them. The CDR3 DNA is TGTGCCAGCAGTGGGGGGATTGCGAACAACTACGAGCAGTACTTC. Protein: CASSGGIANNYEQYF.

The chain is built from TRBV14 and TRBJ2-7; 8 nucleotides match TRBD1. Germline CDR1 is SGHDN and CDR2 is FVKESK. This CDR3 region has 12 residues. Trimming cost V 6 bases and J 6 bases; bases outside gene matches: 4. The CDR3 protein is CASSLGTGEQYF. The DNA for the CDR3 is TGTGCCAGCAGTCTTGGGACAGGCGAGCAGTACTTC.

This rearrangement joins TRBV4-2 to TRBJ2-7; 11 nucleotides align to TRBD2. The J segment lost 2 bases and the V segment lost 4 bases, leaving 4 bases of the junction unmatched. CDR3 length equals 15 residues. Germline V gene sequence: CDR1 LGHNA, CDR2 YNFKEQ. CDR3 region: CASSPQTSGTYEQYF. The CDR3 DNA reads TGTGCCAGCAGCCCCCAGACTAGCGGGACCTACGAGCAGTACTTC.

The V call is TRBV7-8, the J call TRBJ1-1; 8 positions agree with TRBD1. The CDR3 is made up of 12 amino acids. With 4 bases clipped from V and 10 bases from J, the junction kept 5 bases outside the gene matches. Germline assignment: CDR1 SGHVS and CDR2 FQNEAQ. Here the CDR3 reads CASSSQQGVAFF. CDR3 DNA: TGTGCCAGCAGCTCTCAACAGGGGGTAGCTTTCTTT.

The chain links TRBV11-3 to TRBJ2-7; 7 bases fit TRBD1. CDR3 length: 16 amino acids. J was trimmed by 3 bases and V by 8 bases; bases with no gene match: 16. The germline V gene encodes CDR1 SGHNT and CDR2 YENEEA. The CDR3 is CASGPNRRGQHYEQYF. CDR3 coding DNA: TGTGCCAGCGGCCCCAATCGACGGGGACAGCACTACGAGCAGTACTTC.

The sample holds a few counts of this clone. This sample includes further DNA sequences coding for the same CDR3. The chain recombines TRBV5-1 with TRBJ2-1; no definite D call. This CDR3 spans 15 amino acids. CDR1 and CDR2 (germline): SGHRS, YFSETQ. V was cut by 1 base and J by 0 bases, with 8 bases left in between. For the CDR3, the DNA is TGCGCCAGCAGCTTGTCACGAAACTCCTACAATGAGCAGTTCTTC. This sequence encodes CASSLSRNSYNEQFF.

The rearrangement uses TRBV29-1 and TRBJ2-1; D may match TRBD1 or TRBD2 (5 bases each). CDR1 and CDR2 from the germline V gene are SQVTM and ANQGSEA. The V and J ends lost 4 bases and 2 bases respectively, with 9 bases between them. The CDR3 spans 13 residues. This CDR3 is CSVVRGTYNEQFF. In nucleotides, the CDR3 is TGCAGCGTTGTGAGGGGAACCTACAATGAGCAGTTCTTC.

This clone was seen once. The V call is TRBV27, the J call TRBJ2-2; 13 bases are shared with TRBD2. This CDR3 spans 15 amino acids. J gave up 5 bases and V 7 bases, and 4 bases lay outside the gene matches. The germline V gene encodes CDR1 MNHEY and CDR2 SMNVEV (reference sequence). The CDR3, as DNA: TGTGCCAGCACCCCGGGACTAGCGGGAACCGGGGAGCTGTTTTTT. Translated: CASTPGLAGTGELFF.

This clone was detected ten times or more. The gene calls are TRBV23-1 and TRBJ2-3, with D unclear. TRBV23-1 is marked as an open reading frame, function uncertain. The germline V and J ends were trimmed by 3 bases and 6 bases, with 16 bases remaining between them. This CDR3 has 15 amino acids. The DNA for the CDR3 is TGCGCCAGCAGTCATGGAACGGGTGGAGCGGATACGCAGTATTTT. It translates to CASSHGTGGADTQYF.

This clone has just a few counts. The chain combines TRBV2 with TRBJ2-7, with D perhaps TRBD2 (6 bases). The ends were cut back, 3 bases at V and 2 bases at J, with 17 bases in the middle. CDR3 length: 16 amino acids. Germline V gene lookup returns CDR1 SNHLY and CDR2 FYNNEI. CDR3 nucleotides: TGTGCCAGCAGTGATGTTTCCAGCGGGCAAGCCTACGAGCAGTACTTC. It yields the protein CASSDVSSGQAYEQYF.

J is TRBJ2-2 and V is TRBV18; D remains ambiguous. Germline CDR1 KGHSH, CDR2 LQKENI. The CDR3 runs to 14 residues. V lost 8 bases, J lost 5 bases, and 15 bases lay in between. Written as DNA, the CDR3 is TGTGCCAGCACGACCCGGGCAGAGACCGGGGAGCTGTTTTTT. It is translated as CASTTRAETGELFF.

The chain combines TRBV7-6 with TRBJ1-1; D is unresolved. This CDR3 has 16 amino acids. V lost 5 bases, J lost 4 bases, and 20 bases lay in between. Germline values: CDR1 SGHVS, CDR2 FNYEAQ. CDR3: CASSRRTDPQGTEAFF. CDR3 sequence (DNA): TGTGCCAGCAGCCGGCGGACGGACCCCCAAGGCACTGAAGCTTTCTTT.

The chain recombines TRBV11-3 with TRBJ2-1, with TRBD2 matching 9 bases. The CDR3 is made up of 15 amino acids. Germline CDR1 is SGHNT and CDR2 is YENEEA. The V segment lost 5 bases and the J segment 10 bases; nucleotides outside the gene matches: 12. The CDR3 is CASSLRIAGELEQFF. The CDR3 nucleotides are TGTGCCAGCAGCCTCCGAATAGCGGGAGAATTGGAGCAGTTCTTC.

Written as DNA, the CDR3 is TGTGCCAGCAGTTACGAGACGGGTACCGGCTACACCTTC. Its protein product is CASSYETGTGYTF. J is TRBJ1-2 and V is TRBV6-5; D gene unclear. The CDR3 has 13 amino acids. Germline V lookup: CDR1 MNHEY, CDR2 SVGAGI. Between the trimmed V and J ends, which lost 2 bases and 8 bases, there was a span of 12 bases.

The chain joins TRBV7-2 to TRBJ2-7; weak D call: TRBD2 (5 bases). The CDR3 runs to 14 residues. V was trimmed by 6 bases and J by 2 bases, leaving 14 bases between them. Germline lookup yields CDR1 SGHTA and CDR2 FQGNSA. The CDR3 protein is CASSRTSLTYEQYF. The CDR3 coding sequence is TGTGCCAGCAGTCGGACTTCCCTCACCTACGAGCAGTACTTC.

This clone came up once. The chain uses TRBV30 and TRBJ1-5; 9 nucleotides match TRBD1. The CDR3 spans 12 residues. From germline, CDR1 is GTSNPN and CDR2 SVGIG (reference sequence). Losses at the gene ends were 5 bases for V and 5 bases for J; bases not matched to a gene: 1. CDR3 DNA: TGTGCCTGGGGGACAGGGTATCAGCCCCAGCATTTT. Translated, it gives CAWGTGYQPQHF.

V and J are TRBV2 and TRBJ1-4, with TRBD1 as a possible D gene (6 bases). Per the germline V gene, CDR1 is SNHLY and CDR2 is FYNNEI. V was trimmed by 5 bases and J by 8 bases, leaving 15 bases between them. The CDR3 runs to 14 residues. The CDR3 sequence is CASSFQGNYEKLFF. CDR3 DNA: TGTGCCAGCAGTTTCCAGGGGAACTACGAAAAACTGTTTTTT.

The V and J genes are TRBV19 and TRBJ1-2; TRBD1 matches at 9 bases. This CDR3 contains 11 residues. Germline V gene data show CDR1 as LNHDA and CDR2 as SQIVND (reference sequence). V trimming: 10 bases; J trimming: 9 bases; junction bases outside the gene matches: 6. DNA of the CDR3: TGTGCCATCCGGGACAGGGATCGCTACACCTTC. Translating gives CAIRDRDRYTF.

The CDR3 spells CATSRGIGTNSYNEQFF. Written as DNA, the CDR3 is TGTGCCACCAGCAGAGGAATAGGGACAAACTCCTACAATGAGCAGTTCTTC. The chain is built from TRBV15 and TRBJ2-1; perhaps TRBD1 as D (6 bases). The V and J ends lost 1 base and 0 bases respectively, with 13 bases between them. Germline V gene lookup returns CDR1 LNHNV and CDR2 YYDKDF (reference sequence). The CDR3 spans 17 residues. Full variable domain (rest looked up from reference TRBV15 and TRBJ2-1): DAMVIQNPRYQVTQFGKPVTLSCSQTLNHNVMYWYQQKSSQAPKLLFHYYDKDFNNEADTPDNFQSRRPNTSFCFLDIRSPGLGDTAMYLCATSRGIGTNSYNEQFFGPGTRLTVL.

This clone was detected only once. The V gene is TRBV28, the J gene TRBJ2-3, with 14 bases identical to TRBD2. This CDR3 region has 17 residues. J lost 4 bases, V lost 5 bases, and 8 bases had no gene match. Germline CDR1 reads MDHEN; CDR2 reads SYDVKM. In DNA, the CDR3 is TGTGCCAGCAGTCCGGGACTAGCGGGAGCCGGAGCAGATACGCAGTATTTT. Translating gives CASSPGLAGAGADTQYF.